Included here is one T cell receptor (beta chain) sequence, with context. This clone was detected only a few times. It has no known antigen specificity. No much larger clone is present one base from it, and per-base qualities are unavailable. The immunoSEQ Assay, a bias-controlled multiplex PCR, was used to amplify TCRbeta CDR3 regions from genomic DNA. The study's processing was this. The number of nucleated cells in each sample was estimated by amplification of reference gene primers within the assay. To quantify the absolute abundance of each unique TCRbeta CDR3 rearrangement, sequence reads were collapsed and filtered. For each sample, productive Simpson clonality was calculated by taking the square root of Simpson's diversity index across productive rearrangements. The immuneACCESS repertoire file appears here via TCRdb, limited to in-frame rearrangements. These files lack a portion of the clones; in checked studies, under half of the deficit traces to unresolved V genes, and the cause of the others is not known. V and J calls and clone size are copied from that table; D and trimming were computed from the DNA. The sample table lists approximately 200,000 clones, about 91% of them with a count of one. 10% of the sample belongs to the ten largest clones.

Participants in the prospective study were enrolled through a virtual design, were aged roughly 18 to 100 years, and lived in roughly 24 United States geographic areas. In the prospective study, cohorts were assigned on the basis of participant-reported clinical history obtained from a screening survey and a study questionnaire. In the prospective study, whole blood, serum and a nasopharyngeal or oropharyngeal swab were collected from each participant by mobile phlebotomists. Prospective study participants could optionally give additional blood draws and questionnaires over a roughly two-month period. Prospective study blood samples were shipped either frozen or at room temperature before DNA extraction. The germline V gene yields SGHRS for CDR1 and YFSETQ for CDR2. Unmatched junction bases come to 8, with V trimmed by 4 bases and J by 3 bases. Spanning cysteine to phenylalanine, the CDR3 consists of 16 amino acids. CDR3 DNA is the only sequence kept; it has 48 bases, read in frame from the first base.

The sample is drawn from a study of blood T cell repertoires in COVID-19 (TCRdb year 2020). Background on the whole study: Samples covering the acute and convalescent phases of COVID-19 were provided by collaborators in the United States, Italy and Spain. The material from the prospective study consisted of cDNA or gDNA derived from T cells, B-cell-depleted T cells, or PBMCs. The dataset comprised deeply sampled blood TCRbeta repertoires from subjects exposed to, actively infected with, or recovered from COVID-19. The repertoires were made available in a free public database intended to serve as a resource for research on the immune response to SARS-CoV-2. Samples were obtained from the ongoing ImmuneRACE study (first 160 participants) and from 1,000 to 1,500 subjects provided by 6 global collaborators. A de-identified subject ID, COVID-19 status, age in years and sex were almost always included in the sample metadata. Where available, HLA class I and class II types were taken from metadata supplied by the sample provider and were not determined by assay-based typing.

Broad study findings and their caveats: The quantity of clinical and demographic metadata differed by source and by participant and was supplied without curation.

This receptor was obtained from a man between 18 and 35 years old with acute COVID-19. The material sequenced was PBMCs or T cells enriched from blood (not recorded which). This chain is built from TRBV5-1 and TRBJ2-5; 11 bases in the middle match TRBD2. The CDR3: CASSRPSGRWEETQYF. Here is the DNA: TGCGCCAGCAGCAGGCCTAGCGGGAGGTGGGAAGAGACCCAGTACTTC.